Sequencing of this TCR beta chain was carried out in a study of CD8+CD57+ T cells in acquired aplastic anemia listed by TCRdb under 2018. Describing the broader study: A mean of about 3.2 ug of DNA, ranging from 0.2 to 27.4 ug, was extracted from sorted CD4+ and CD8+ cells. CD8+CD57+ expansion was defined as frequency above the mean frequency observed in healthy subjects.

This clonotype came up many times. The specificity of this receptor is unknown. No much larger clonotype is one base removed from it; base qualities were not supplied. Genomic DNA served as template for TCR beta VDJ combination and CDR3 sequence profiling. TCR repertoire sequencing was run on an Illumina HiSeq 2000. The paper's processing steps were these. TRBV/TRBJ rearrangement plots, CDR3 size and DJ length profiles, and Simpson's diversity index were used to evaluate the repertoires. The most abundant DNA sequence in the deep sequencing data was defined as the immunodominant clone. CDR3 amino acid sequences were screened for sharing across subjects and were compared with published repertoires and the VDJdb database. TCRdb ran its own pipeline on the public reads, namely fastp trimming at Q25 and MiXCR clone calling, and kept in-frame beta chains. For every CDR3 protein sequence, its rows merge into one entry that carries the most common genes and DNA. TCRdb's processing, not the study's, gives the V and J calls here. Here the sample has about 160,000 distinct CDR3 sequences; 48% occur a single time. The ten largest clones take up about 30% of the sample.

General conclusions and limits of the study: Between patients and healthy controls, no significant difference in CD8+ Simpson's diversity was found (P=0.060). Although some 28 CD8+ CDR3 sequences were shared by patients and controls, these sequences appeared highly expressed in patients and within the immunodominant clones of patients.

CDR1 and CDR2 were assigned from the germline V gene as SGHVS and FNYEAQ. The CDR3 covers 15 residues, taking in both the cysteine and the phenylalanine. This entry keeps only the CDR3 DNA: 45 bases, framed from base 1. The germline ends are 14 bases apart after V is trimmed by 6 bases and J by 3 bases. The patients picked for sequencing were ones in whom flow cytometry had shown an expansion of CD8+CD57+ cells. Severe acquired aplastic anemia was diagnosed in all patients according to International Study of Aplastic Anemia and Agranulocytosis and Camitta criteria. At the time blood was sampled, none of the patients had received any therapy. TCR repertoires of sorted CD4+ and CD8+ blood T cells from severe aplastic anemia patients and healthy subjects were deep-sequenced in the study. Patients were enrolled in the USA under clinicaltrials.gov protocols 00001620, 01623167, 00001397, 00071045, 00081523 and 00961064. Ficoll-Paque density gradient centrifugation was used to isolate peripheral blood mononuclear cells. Before DNA extraction, CD4+ and CD8+ T cells were sorted by FACS or by magnetic beads.

The sequenced sample consisted of sorted CD4+, CD8+, or CD8+CD57+ T cells (not recorded which) from PBMCs. The chain is made from TRBV7-6 and TRBJ1-4; the D gene cannot be resolved reliably. This receptor was obtained from a human donor with aplastic anemia. The DNA is as follows: TGTGCCAGCAGTTTAACAGTATCCCCTAATGAAAAACTGTTTTTT. This gives the protein CASSLTVSPNEKLFF.